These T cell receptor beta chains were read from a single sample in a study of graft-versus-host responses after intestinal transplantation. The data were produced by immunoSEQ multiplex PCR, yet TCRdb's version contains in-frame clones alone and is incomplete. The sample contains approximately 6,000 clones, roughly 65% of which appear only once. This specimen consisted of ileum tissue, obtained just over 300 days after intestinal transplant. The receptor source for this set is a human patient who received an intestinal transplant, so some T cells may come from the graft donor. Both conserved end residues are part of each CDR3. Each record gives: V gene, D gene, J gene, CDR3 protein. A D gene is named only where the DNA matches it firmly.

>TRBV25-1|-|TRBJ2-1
CASSEGPGLSTNEQFF
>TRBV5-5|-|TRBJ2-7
CASSFRGYEQYF
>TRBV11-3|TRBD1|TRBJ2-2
CASSLTGGGGELFF
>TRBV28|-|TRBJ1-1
CASSFPTSGMNTEAFF
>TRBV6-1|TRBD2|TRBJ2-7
CASSGTSGSNEQYF
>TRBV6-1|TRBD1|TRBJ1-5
CASSVGQGNQPQHF
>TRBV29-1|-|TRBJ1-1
CSATENTEAFF
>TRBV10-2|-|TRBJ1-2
CASSESIWEKGYTF
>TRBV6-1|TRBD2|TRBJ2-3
CASSLRAGVSDTQYF
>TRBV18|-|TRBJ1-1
CASSPAGGTEAFF
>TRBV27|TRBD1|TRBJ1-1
CASRQGTFGEAFF
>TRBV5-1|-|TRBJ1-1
CASSPGQRMGAFF
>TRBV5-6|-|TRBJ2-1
CASSLGFPNEQFF
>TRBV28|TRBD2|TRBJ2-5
CASRQWGGGPRETQYF
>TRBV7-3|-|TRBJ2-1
CASSLAPQNNEQFF
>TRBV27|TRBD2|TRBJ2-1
CASETSGVNEQFF
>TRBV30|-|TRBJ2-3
CAWSVESLDRDTQYF
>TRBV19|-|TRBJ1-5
CASSRGRPWGQPQHF
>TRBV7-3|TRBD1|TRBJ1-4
CASSPGTGEKLFF
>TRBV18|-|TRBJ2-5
CASSPATTKETQYF
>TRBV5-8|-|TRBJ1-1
CASSLTGHAEAFF
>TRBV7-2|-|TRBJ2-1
CASSRENEQFF
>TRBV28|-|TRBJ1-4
CASSLWSGGRNEKLFF
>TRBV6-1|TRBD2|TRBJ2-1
CASSESPQGGYNEQFF
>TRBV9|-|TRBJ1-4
CASSVGVTNEKLFF
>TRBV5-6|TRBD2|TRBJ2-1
CASSLGLAGLYNEQFF
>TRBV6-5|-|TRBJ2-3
CASRPGRDTDTQYF
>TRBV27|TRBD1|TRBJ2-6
CASSFRTGAGANVLTF
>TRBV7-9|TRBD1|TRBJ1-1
CASSLRTGANTEAFF
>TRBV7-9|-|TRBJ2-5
CASSLAASRETQYF
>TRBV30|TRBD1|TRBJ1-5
CAWSTGVRQPQHF
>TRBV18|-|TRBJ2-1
CASSPLGSYNEQFF
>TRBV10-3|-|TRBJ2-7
CAISESESSYEQYF
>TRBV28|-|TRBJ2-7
CASKRGTASLEQYF
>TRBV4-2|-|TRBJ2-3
CASSQDKDGGADTQYF
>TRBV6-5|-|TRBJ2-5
CASSYSDRQTQYF
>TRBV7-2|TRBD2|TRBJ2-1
CASSLAGLASNEQFF
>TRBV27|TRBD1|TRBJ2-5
CASSSWTGRETQYF
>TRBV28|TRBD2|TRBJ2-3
CASSGPGTSGRDTQYF
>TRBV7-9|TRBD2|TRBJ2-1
CASSLGASGRRLDEQFF
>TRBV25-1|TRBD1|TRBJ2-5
CASSISGQGKETQYF
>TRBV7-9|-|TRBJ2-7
CASSQQGYEQYF
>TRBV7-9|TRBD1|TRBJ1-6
CASSPRTGGLNSPLHF
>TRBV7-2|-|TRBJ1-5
CASSPDPGRHQPQHF
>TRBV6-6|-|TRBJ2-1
CASIPGGSYNEQFF
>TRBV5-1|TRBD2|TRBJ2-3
CASSFSGRTDTQYF
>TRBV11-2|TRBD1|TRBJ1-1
CASSLEGTGSTEAFF
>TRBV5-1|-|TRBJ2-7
CASSDIYEQYF
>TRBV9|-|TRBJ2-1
CASSVPGGSNEQFF
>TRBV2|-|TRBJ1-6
CASATRTASNSPLHF
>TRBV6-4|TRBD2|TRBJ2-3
CASSAGTSSTDTQYF
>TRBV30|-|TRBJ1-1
CAWSAVINTEAFF
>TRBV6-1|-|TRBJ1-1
CASSEPMNTEAFF